Reported below is one T cell receptor (beta chain). Profiled with immunoSEQ multiplex PCR; TCRdb holds only in-frame clones, not every one. The sample has 50,000 to 70,000 clones; about 88% are singletons. The record originates from a study of T cell responses to AZD1222 COVID-19 vaccine. Germline V CDR1 and CDR2: LNHDA, SQIVND (reference sequence). There are 15 residues in the CDR3. Trimming cost V 3 bases and J 1 base, with 10 bases left between them. This sequence joins TRBV19 and TRBJ1-5, with no clear D. The sequence derives from an adult who received the AZD1222 COVID-19 vaccine. This material consisted of peripheral blood, taken 28 days after the second AZD1222 dose. The CDR3 DNA sequence: TGTGCCAGTAGTATTTCTCGCATGAGCAATCAGCCCCAGCATTTT. It codes for CASSISRMSNQPQHF.